This T cell receptor beta chain appears in the sequencing data of a study of T cell repertoires in cytomegalovirus infection. MiXCR, run by TCRdb on the reads, gives a single entry per CDR3 protein. Of 400,000 or so distinct CDR3 sequences listed, roughly a third are singletons. Study outcomes and limitations: HLA-C-restricted CMV clonotypes gave the most frequent clonotype in two of eight donors. Identification of carriers of CMV plus the relevant HLA was performed using cumulative public TCR beta family frequency.

This CDR3 is 17 amino acids long. The germline gives CDR1 SGHRS, CDR2 YFSETQ. V lost 4 bases, J lost 4 bases, and 14 bases stayed unmatched. Comments on this clonotype: What it recognizes is unknown.

The chain uses TRBV5-1 and TRBJ2-5; 9 bases are shared with TRBD2. The sequence came from a human donor in good health (CMV status not recorded). Some clones in this sample may be carry-over from other donors' samples. The material sequenced was PBMCs. DNA for the CDR3: TGCGCCAGCAGCCCTCACTGGTCAGCGGGGGGCGGAGAGACCCAGTACTTC. Encoded protein: CASSPHWSAGGGETQYF. Complete variable domain (other parts from reference TRBV5-1 and TRBJ2-5): KAGVTQTPRYLIKTRGQQVTLSCSPISGHRSVSWYQQTPGQGLQFLFEYFSETQRNKGNFPGRFSGRQFSNSRSEMNVSTLELGDSALYLCASSPHWSAGGGETQYFGPGTRLLVL.